This record concerns one T cell receptor (beta chain) sequence. Its target is unknown. At one end, the junction sequence differs from germline, possibly due to a read error. This sample stems from a study of cytomegalovirus exposure and HLA in healthy donors. This PCR relied on a set of 60 Vbeta primers and 13 Jbeta primers. Profiled with immunoSEQ multiplex PCR; TCRdb holds only in-frame clones, not every one. This table holds 41,000 or so clones. Study findings and constraints: The records held CMV serostatus as the only immune exposure information. It was 164 TCR beta chains that were listed as cytomegalovirus-associated. In vitro, three CMV-associated chains proved specific for CMV antigens.

The material sequenced was PBMCs. The sequence came from a man aged 25-40 years in good health and CMV-seronegative.

The CDR3 loop reads CASSVASQATTYEQCF. In nucleotides, the CDR3 is TGTGCCAGCAGCGTAGCTTCCCAGGCGACGACCTACGAGCAGTGCTTC. V gene TRBV9 combines with J gene TRBJ2-7; no clear D gene. CDR1 and CDR2 from the germline V gene are SGDLS and YYNGEE. The CDR3 length is 16 residues.